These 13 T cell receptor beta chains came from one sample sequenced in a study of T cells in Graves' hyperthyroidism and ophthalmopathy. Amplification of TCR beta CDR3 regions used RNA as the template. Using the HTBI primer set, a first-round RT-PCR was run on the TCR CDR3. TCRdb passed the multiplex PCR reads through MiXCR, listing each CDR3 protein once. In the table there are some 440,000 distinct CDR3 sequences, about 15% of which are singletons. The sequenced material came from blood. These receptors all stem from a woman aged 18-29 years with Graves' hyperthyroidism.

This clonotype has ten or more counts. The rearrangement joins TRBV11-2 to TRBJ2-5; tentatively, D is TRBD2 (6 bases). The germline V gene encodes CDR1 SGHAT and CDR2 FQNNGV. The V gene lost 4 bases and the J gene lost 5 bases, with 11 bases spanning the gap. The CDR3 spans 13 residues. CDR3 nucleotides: TGTGCCAGCAGCTCCCCGGGGGTGGAGACCCAGTACTTC. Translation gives CASSSPGVETQYF.

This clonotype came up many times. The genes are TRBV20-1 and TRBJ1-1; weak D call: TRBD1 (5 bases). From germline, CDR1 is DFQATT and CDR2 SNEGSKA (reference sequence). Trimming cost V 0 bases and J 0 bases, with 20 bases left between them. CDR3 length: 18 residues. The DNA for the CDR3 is TGCAGTGCTAGAGAAAGACCGGGACGGAATCGCATGAACACTGAAGCTTTCTTT. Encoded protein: CSARERPGRNRMNTEAFF.

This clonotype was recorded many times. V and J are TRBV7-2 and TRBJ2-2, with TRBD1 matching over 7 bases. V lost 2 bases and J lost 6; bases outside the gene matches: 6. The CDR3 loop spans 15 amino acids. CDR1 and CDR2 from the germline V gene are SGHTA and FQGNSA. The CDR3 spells CASSLKTGKAGELFF. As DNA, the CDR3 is TGTGCCAGCAGCTTAAAGACAGGGAAGGCCGGGGAGCTGTTTTTT.

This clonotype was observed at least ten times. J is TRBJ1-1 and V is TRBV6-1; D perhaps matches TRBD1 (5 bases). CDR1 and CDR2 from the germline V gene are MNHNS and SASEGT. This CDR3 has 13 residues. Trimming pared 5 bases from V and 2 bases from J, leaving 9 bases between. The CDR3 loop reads CASSSGENTEAFF. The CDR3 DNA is TGTGCCAGCAGTTCGGGGGAAAACACTGAAGCTTTCTTT.

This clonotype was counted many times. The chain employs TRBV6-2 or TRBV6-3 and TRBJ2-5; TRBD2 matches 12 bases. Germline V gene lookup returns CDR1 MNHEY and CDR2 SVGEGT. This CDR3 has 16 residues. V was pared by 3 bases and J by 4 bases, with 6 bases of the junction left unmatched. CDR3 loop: CASSYLAGGPRETQYF. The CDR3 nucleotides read TGTGCCAGCAGTTATCTAGCGGGGGGGCCGAGAGAGACCCAGTACTTC.

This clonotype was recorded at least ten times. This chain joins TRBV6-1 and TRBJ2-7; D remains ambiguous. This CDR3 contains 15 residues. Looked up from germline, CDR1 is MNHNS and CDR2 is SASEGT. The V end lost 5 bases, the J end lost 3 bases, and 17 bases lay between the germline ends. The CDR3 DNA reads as TGTGCCAGCAGTTCCTTAACGGGTGTAGGCTACGAGCAGTACTTC. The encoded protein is CASSSLTGVGYEQYF.

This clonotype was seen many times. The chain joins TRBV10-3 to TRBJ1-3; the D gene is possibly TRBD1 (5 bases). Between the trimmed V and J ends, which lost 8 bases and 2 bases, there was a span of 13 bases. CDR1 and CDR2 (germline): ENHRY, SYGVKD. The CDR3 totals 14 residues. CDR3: CAIREGAAGNTIYF. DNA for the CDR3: TGTGCCATCCGAGAAGGGGCCGCTGGAAACACCATATATTTT.

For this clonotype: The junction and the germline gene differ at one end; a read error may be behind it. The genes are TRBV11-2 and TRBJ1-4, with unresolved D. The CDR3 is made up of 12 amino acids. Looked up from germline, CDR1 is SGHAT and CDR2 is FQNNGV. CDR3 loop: CASSPWEKNLFF. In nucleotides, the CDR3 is TGTGCCAGCAGCCCCTGGGAGAAAAATCTGTTTTTT.

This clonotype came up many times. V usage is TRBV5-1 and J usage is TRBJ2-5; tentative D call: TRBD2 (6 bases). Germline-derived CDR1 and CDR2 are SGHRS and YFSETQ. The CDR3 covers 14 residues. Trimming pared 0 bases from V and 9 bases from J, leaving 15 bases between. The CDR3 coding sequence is TGCGCCAGCAGCTTGGGGACTACTCTCGAGGCCCAGTACTTC. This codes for CASSLGTTLEAQYF.

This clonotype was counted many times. The CDR3 nucleotides read TGCAGTGCTAGATCGTTCTATAATTCACCCCTCCACTTT. Translated: CSARSFYNSPLHF. The rearrangement links TRBV20-1 to TRBJ1-6; no firm D call. The CDR3 has 13 residues. Germline assignment: CDR1 DFQATT and CDR2 SNEGSKA (reference sequence). The germline V and J ends were trimmed by 2 bases and 3 bases, with 5 bases remaining between them.

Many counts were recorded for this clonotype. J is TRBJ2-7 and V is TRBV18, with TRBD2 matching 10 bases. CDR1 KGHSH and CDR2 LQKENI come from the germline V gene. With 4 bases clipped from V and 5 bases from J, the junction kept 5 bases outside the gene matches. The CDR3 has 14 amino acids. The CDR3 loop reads CASSLLAGEDEQYF. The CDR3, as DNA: TGTGCCAGCTCACTTCTAGCGGGAGAAGACGAGCAGTACTTC.

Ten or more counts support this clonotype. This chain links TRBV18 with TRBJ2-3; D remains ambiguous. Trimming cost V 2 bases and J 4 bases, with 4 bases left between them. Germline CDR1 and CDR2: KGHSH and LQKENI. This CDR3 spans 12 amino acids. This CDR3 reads CASSPNSDTQYF. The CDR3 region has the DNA TGTGCCAGCTCACCAAACTCAGATACGCAGTATTTT.

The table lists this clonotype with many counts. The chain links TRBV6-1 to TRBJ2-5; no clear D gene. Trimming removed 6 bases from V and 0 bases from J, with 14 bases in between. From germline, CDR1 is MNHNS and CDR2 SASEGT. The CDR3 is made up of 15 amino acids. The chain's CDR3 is CASSQTYSYQETQYF. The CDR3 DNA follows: TGTGCCAGCAGCCAGACTTACTCATACCAAGAGACCCAGTACTTC.